The rows below give T cell receptor beta chains drawn from one sample of a study of blood T cell repertoires in COVID-19. Repertoires were generated with immunoSEQ multiplex PCR, while TCRdb's copy carries only in-frame clones and drops some. The data show around 180,000 clones, around two thirds seen once. Sequenced sample: peripheral blood. These TCRs come from an elderly woman with acute or convalescent COVID-19. Each CDR3 is given with its conserved first and last residue. A D gene is named only where the DNA matches it firmly. A clone size is listed for some rows: how often the clone was seen (once, few, many), or a class if it is expanded.

size | D | J | V | DNA | CDR3
NA | NA | TRBJ1-5 | TRBV30 | TGTGCCTGGAGTTCTACCGGGAGTAGCAATCAGCCCCAGCATTTT | CAWSSTGSSNQPQHF
NA | NA | TRBJ1-3 | TRBV5-1 | TGCGCCAGCAGCTTGGACTTTGACACCATATATTTT | CASSLDFDTIYF
NA | NA | TRBJ2-3 | TRBV6-4 | TGTGCCAGCAGTCTTGGGAGGAGCACAGATACGCAGTATTTT | CASSLGRSTDTQYF
NA | TRBD1 | TRBJ2-2 | TRBV2 | TGTGCCAGCAGTGAAGCTCCGGGGACAGGGGTGGCCGGGGAGCTGTTTTTT | CASSEAPGTGVAGELFF
NA | NA | TRBJ1-5 | TRBV6-1 | TGTGCCAGCAGTGAATTCGGACAGCATAGCAATCAGCCCCAGCATTTT | CASSEFGQHSNQPQHF
NA | NA | TRBJ2-7 | TRBV3-1/TRBV3-2 | TGTGCCAGCAGCCAAGACAGGGCCTACGAGCAGTACTTC | CASSQDRAYEQYF
NA | NA | TRBJ2-1 | TRBV6-6 | TGTGCCAGCAGTTACACCGGAGGGACTGTCAATGAGCAGTTCTTC | CASSYTGGTVNEQFF
few | TRBD2 | TRBJ2-2 | TRBV5-1 | TGCGCCAGCAGCTTCGGGAGGATTCCCAAATCCGGGGAGCTGTTTTTT | CASSFGRIPKSGELFF
NA | NA | TRBJ2-7 | TRBV5-5 | TGTGCCAGCAGTCTAGCCCCGCAGGGGACCATCTACGAGCAGTACTTC | CASSLAPQGTIYEQYF
NA | NA | TRBJ2-3 | TRBV9 | TGTGCCAGCAGCCCGCCTAGCGCTTACACAGATACGCAGTATTTT | CASSPPSAYTDTQYF
NA | NA | TRBJ1-5 | TRBV6-1 | TGTGCCAGCAGTGATCGGGGAGGGAACCAGCCCCAGCATTTT | CASSDRGGNQPQHF
few | NA | TRBJ1-4 | TRBV28 | TGTGCCAGCAGTATCACAGGGAAAGGAACTAATGAAAAACTGTTTTTT | CASSITGKGTNEKLFF
NA | TRBD1 | TRBJ1-3 | TRBV7-8 | TGTGCCAGCAGCTTAGAGGGGGCAGTCAGCTCTGGAAACACCATATATTTT | CASSLEGAVSSGNTIYF
NA | NA | TRBJ2-7 | TRBV6-2/TRBV6-3 | TGTGCCAGCAGTTACTCCCGGGGGAGGGAGCAGTACTTC | CASSYSRGREQYF
NA | NA | TRBJ1-1 | TRBV7-9 | TGTGCCAGCAGTCTCGACAGCTCGAACACTGAAGCTTTCTTT | CASSLDSSNTEAFF
NA | NA | TRBJ1-5 | TRBV6-1 | TGTGCCAGCAGTGAACGGTTAGGCAGGGGCATCAATCAGCCCCAGCATTTT | CASSERLGRGINQPQHF
NA | TRBD1 | TRBJ1-1 | TRBV28 | TGTGCCAGCACGGGTTTGTGGACAGGGGCCATGGCGGACACTGAAGCTTTCTTT | CASTGLWTGAMADTEAFF
NA | NA | TRBJ2-2 | TRBV5-4 | TGTGCCAGCAGTCCCGGGTGGTCCAACACGAACACCGGGGAGCTGTTTTTT | CASSPGWSNTNTGELFF
NA | TRBD1 | TRBJ1-2 | TRBV29-1 | TGCAGCGTTGAACCCGGGGGACAGGCCCGCCTGAGAGATGGCTACACCTTC | CSVEPGGQARLRDGYTF
NA | TRBD2 | TRBJ2-1 | TRBV4-1 | TGCGCCAGCAGCCAAGGATGGAGCGGGACGTACAATGAGCAGTTCTTC | CASSQGWSGTYNEQFF
NA | NA | TRBJ1-4 | TRBV19 | TGTGCCAGCACACAAGGGGCGAGACCTGAAAAACTGTTTTTT | CASTQGARPEKLFF
NA | NA | TRBJ2-3 | TRBV9 | TGTGCCACTACCCCTATCACAGATACGCAGTATTTT | CATTPITDTQYF
NA | NA | TRBJ2-1 | TRBV3-1/TRBV3-2 | TGTGCCAGCAGCCAAGCACTAGGTATCAATGAGCAGTTCTTC | CASSQALGINEQFF
once | NA | TRBJ2-6 | TRBV28 | TGTGCCAGCAGTTTAAATAGCGGAGGAGGCTCTGGGGCCAACGTCCTGACTTTC | CASSLNSGGGSGANVLTF
NA | TRBD1 | TRBJ1-6 | TRBV12-3/TRBV12-4 | TGTGCCAGCAGCAGACAGGGAGTAGCACCCCTCCACTTT | CASSRQGVAPLHF
few | TRBD1 | TRBJ2-1 | TRBV11-3 | TGTGCCAGCAGCTTTTCCACAGGGGGCACTGAGCAGTTCTTC | CASSFSTGGTEQFF
few | TRBD2 | TRBJ2-4 | TRBV3-1/TRBV3-2 | TGTGCCAGCAGCCCCTGGACTAGCGGTACCGGGGGGAGAAACATTCAGTACTTC | CASSPWTSGTGGRNIQYF
NA | TRBD1 | TRBJ2-1 | TRBV19 | TGTGCCAGTACTACAGGGGCGAATGAGCAGTTCTTC | CASTTGANEQFF
NA | NA | TRBJ2-3 | TRBV5-4 | TGTGCCAGCAGCCTCGACTTCGGAAACACAGATACGCAGTATTTT | CASSLDFGNTDTQYF
once | TRBD2 | TRBJ2-2 | TRBV7-9 | TGTGCCAGCAGCAGGACTAGCGGACTCGGGGAGCTGTTTTTT | CASSRTSGLGELFF
once | TRBD1 | TRBJ2-3 | TRBV27 | TGTGCCAGCAGTATACAGGGGACAGATACGCAGTATTTT | CASSIQGTDTQYF
many | NA | TRBJ2-1 | TRBV10-1 | TGCGCCAGCAGTGGAGTTTCATCGAACAATGAGCAGTTCTTC | CASSGVSSNNEQFF
NA | TRBD1 | TRBJ1-2 | TRBV6-2/TRBV6-3 | TGTGCCAGCAGTCTACTCCAGGGGGCAAGTGGCTACACCTTC | CASSLLQGASGYTF
few | TRBD1 | TRBJ1-2 | TRBV2 | TGTGCCAGCAGCCCCTGGACAGGGGGGAACTATGGCTACACCTTC | CASSPWTGGNYGYTF
once | NA | TRBJ2-7 | TRBV5-1 | TGCGCCAGCCAACTGACCGGAGGGGGCGTTGAGGGGGAGCAGTACTTC | CASQLTGGGVEGEQYF
NA | TRBD2 | TRBJ2-1 | TRBV3-1/TRBV3-2 | TGTGCCAGCAGCCAAGTAGCGCAGGCGGGAGTGGGTAATGAGCAGTTCTTC | CASSQVAQAGVGNEQFF
NA | NA | TRBJ2-7 | TRBV11-2 | TGTGCCAGCAGCCACGACACGACCTACGAGCAGTACTTC | CASSHDTTYEQYF
NA | TRBD1 | TRBJ1-5 | TRBV6-5 | TGTGCCAGCACACAGGGACAGCGGCCCCAGCATTTT | CASTQGQRPQHF
NA | TRBD2 | TRBJ2-5 | TRBV7-2 | TGTGCCAGCAGCCCCGGGGGGAACCAAGAGACCCAGTACTTC | CASSPGGNQETQYF
NA | TRBD2 | TRBJ2-7 | TRBV5-5 | TGTGCCAGCAAGCTAGCGGCTTTGGGCTACGAGCAGTACTTC | CASKLAALGYEQYF
NA | NA | TRBJ2-7 | TRBV14 | TGTGCCAGCAGCCAAGATTCGGTGTCCTACTACGAGCAGTACTTC | CASSQDSVSYYEQYF
NA | TRBD2 | TRBJ2-3 | TRBV19 | TGTGCCAGTACCCCCGGAGCGGGAGGACGCACAGATACGCAGTATTTT | CASTPGAGGRTDTQYF
NA | NA | TRBJ2-7 | TRBV4-2 | TGTGCCAGCAGCCAAGGCGGGACTTTCAGCTCCTACGAGCAGTACTTC | CASSQGGTFSSYEQYF
NA | NA | TRBJ2-7 | TRBV4-1 | TGCGCCAGCAGCCAAGACGCCACGAGAGGGCGACACTACGAGCAGTACTTC | CASSQDATRGRHYEQYF
NA | NA | TRBJ2-7 | TRBV18 | TGTGCCAGCTCACCACTTCGACTTTACGAGCAGTACTTC | CASSPLRLYEQYF
NA | TRBD1 | TRBJ2-2 | TRBV7-9 | TGTGCCAGCAGCTCACGACCGGGACAGTACGGGGGGGAGCTGTTTTTT | CASSSRPGQYGGELFF
once | NA | TRBJ1-4 | TRBV28 | TGTGCCAGCAGTTTTCCGGGACAATGGAATGAAAAACTGTTTTTT | CASSFPGQWNEKLFF
NA | NA | TRBJ1-2 | TRBV27 | TGTGCCAGCAGTGCACGAGGGGGTTGGGTGGATGGCTACACCTTC | CASSARGGWVDGYTF
NA | NA | TRBJ1-5 | TRBV7-8 | TGTGCCAGCAGCTTAGGGCAGGCAGACCAGCATTTT | CASSLGQADQHF
once | TRBD1 | TRBJ2-7 | TRBV2 | TGTGCCAGCAGCCGGGACAGTGAAGACGAGCAGTACTTC | CASSRDSEDEQYF
NA | NA | TRBJ2-5 | TRBV9 | TGTGCCAGCAGCGCAGGGGATGTTCAAGAGACCCAGTACTTC | CASSAGDVQETQYF
once | NA | TRBJ1-5 | TRBV2 | TGTGCCAGCAGTGTTTCAGGGGAACAGCCCCAGCATTTT | CASSVSGEQPQHF
few | NA | TRBJ1-4 | TRBV2 | TGTGCCAGCAGTGAAGCGCACCAGGGAGAAAAACTGTTTTTT | CASSEAHQGEKLFF
NA | NA | TRBJ1-3 | TRBV19 | TGTGCCAGTACAAAGGGGGTGATCATGTCGGGAGGAAACACCATATATTTT | CASTKGVIMSGGNTIYF
NA | NA | TRBJ2-3 | TRBV27 | TGTGCCAGCACTCAGGGTAGAGGCACAGATACGCAGTATTTT | CASTQGRGTDTQYF
NA | TRBD1 | TRBJ1-2 | TRBV3-1/TRBV3-2 | TGTGCCAGCAGCCAAGGACAGGGCGAAGGCTACACCTTC | CASSQGQGEGYTF
few | NA | TRBJ1-2 | TRBV30 | TGTGCCTGGAGTGTATCGGTTAACTATGGCTACACCTTC | CAWSVSVNYGYTF
NA | TRBD1 | TRBJ2-2 | TRBV7-8 | TGTGCCAGCAGCTCCCCGGGACAGGGATCCGGGGAGCTGTTTTTT | CASSSPGQGSGELFF
NA | TRBD2 | TRBJ2-3 | TRBV30 | TGTGCCTGGAGTCTTGGACTAGCGGGATACACAGATACGCAGTATTTT | CAWSLGLAGYTDTQYF
NA | TRBD2 | TRBJ2-7 | TRBV27 | TGTGCCAGCAGTCCCGGGACTAGCGGACCCTACGAGCAGTACTTC | CASSPGTSGPYEQYF